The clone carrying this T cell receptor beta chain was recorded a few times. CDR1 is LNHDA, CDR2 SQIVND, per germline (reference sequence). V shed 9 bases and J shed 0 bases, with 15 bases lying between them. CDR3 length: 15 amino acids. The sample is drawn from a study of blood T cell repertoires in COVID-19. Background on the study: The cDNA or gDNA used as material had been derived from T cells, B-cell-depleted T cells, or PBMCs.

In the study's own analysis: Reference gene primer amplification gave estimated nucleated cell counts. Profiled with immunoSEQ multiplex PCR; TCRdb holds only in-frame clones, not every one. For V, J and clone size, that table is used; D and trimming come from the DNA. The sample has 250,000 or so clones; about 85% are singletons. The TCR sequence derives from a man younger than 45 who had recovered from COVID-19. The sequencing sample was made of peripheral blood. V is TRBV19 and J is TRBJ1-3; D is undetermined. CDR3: CASRPSGFSGNTIYF. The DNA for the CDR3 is TGTGCCAGCCGGCCCAGCGGATTCTCTGGAAACACCATATATTTT. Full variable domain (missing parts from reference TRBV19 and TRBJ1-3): DGGITQSPKYLFRKEGQNVTLSCEQNLNHDAMYWYRQDPGQGLRLIYYSQIVNDFQKGDIAEGYSVSREKKESFPLTVTSAQKNPTAFYLCASRPSGFSGNTIYFGEGSWLTVV.